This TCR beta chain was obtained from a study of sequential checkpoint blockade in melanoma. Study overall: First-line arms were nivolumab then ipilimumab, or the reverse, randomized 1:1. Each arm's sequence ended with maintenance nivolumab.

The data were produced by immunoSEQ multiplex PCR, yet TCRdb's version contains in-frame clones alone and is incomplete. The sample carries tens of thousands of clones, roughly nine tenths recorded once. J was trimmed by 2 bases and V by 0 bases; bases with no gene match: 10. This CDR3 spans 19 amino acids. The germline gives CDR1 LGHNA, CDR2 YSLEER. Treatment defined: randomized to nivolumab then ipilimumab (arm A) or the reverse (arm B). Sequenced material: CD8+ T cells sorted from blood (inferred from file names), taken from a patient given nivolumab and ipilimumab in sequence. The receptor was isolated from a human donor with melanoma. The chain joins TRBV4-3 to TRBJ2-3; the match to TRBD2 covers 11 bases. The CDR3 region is CASSQEPSGLAGTTDTQYF. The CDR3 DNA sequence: TGCGCCAGCAGCCAAGAACCGAGCGGACTAGCGGGCACCACAGATACGCAGTATTTT.